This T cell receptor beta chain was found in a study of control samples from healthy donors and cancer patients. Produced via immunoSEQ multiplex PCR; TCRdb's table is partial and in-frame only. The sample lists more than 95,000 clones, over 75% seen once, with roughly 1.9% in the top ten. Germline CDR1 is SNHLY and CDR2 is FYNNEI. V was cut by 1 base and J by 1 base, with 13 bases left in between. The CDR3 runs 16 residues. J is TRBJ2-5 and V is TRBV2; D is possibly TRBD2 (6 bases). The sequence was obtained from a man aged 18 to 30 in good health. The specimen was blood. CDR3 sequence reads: CASSEGWVSGQETQYF. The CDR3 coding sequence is TGTGCCAGCAGTGAAGGGTGGGTTAGCGGCCAAGAGACCCAGTACTTC.